This T cell receptor (beta chain) stems from a study of shared clonotypes between healthy human individuals. Study results and limitations: Sharing across four donors was highest in naive CD4 (around 5%) and lowest in memory CD8 (approximately 0.4%).

Regarding this clone: Its matching antigen is unknown.

The donors were all Caucasian adults (living in Nashville, Tennessee). Both subsets, CD45RA+ naive and CD45RA-negative memory, were split from the CD4+ cells. Trimming cost V 4 bases and J 4 bases; bases outside gene matches: 5. This CDR3 comprises 14 residues. CDR1 SNHLY and CDR2 FYNNEI come from the germline V gene. TCRdb's copy holds only in-frame clones and misses some; the assay was immunoSEQ multiplex PCR. The sample lists approximately 2,300,000 clones, roughly 92% seen once, with 0.3% to 0.45% in the top ten. This TCR was recovered from a man between 18 and 35 years old in good health. Some clones in this sample may be carry-over from other donors' samples. The sample comprised naive CD4+ T cells from PBMCs. Sample subset: CD45RA+ positively selected. The chain links TRBV2 to TRBJ2-7, with 9 bases that match TRBD1. The CDR3 here is CASSAEQGAYEQYF. DNA for the CDR3: TGTGCCAGCAGTGCCGAACAGGGGGCTTACGAGCAGTACTTC.